A single sample gave rise to the 3 T cell receptor beta chains below, sequenced in a study of T cell responses to AZD1222 COVID-19 vaccine. Repertoires were generated with immunoSEQ multiplex PCR, while TCRdb's copy carries only in-frame clones and drops some. The table records tens of thousands of clones, roughly 87% of them present only once. The source was peripheral blood, collected on day 0 of AZD1222 vaccination. The receptors derive from an adult in good health.

The chain combines TRBV21-1 with TRBJ2-1; TRBD2, as called in the table, went unchecked against the DNA. TRBV21-1 is recorded as a pseudogene. This CDR3 region has 21 residues. In DNA form, the CDR3 reads TGTGCCAGCTATGGGGGGGGACAGCGTTGGACTAGCGGGAGGGCCTTGAATGAGCAGTTCTTC. Its protein is CASYGGGQRWTSGRALNEQFF.

The chain joins TRBV24-1 to TRBJ2-1, with a possible D match to TRBD2 (6 bases). The germline gives CDR1 KGHDR, CDR2 SFDVKD. V was trimmed by 3 bases and J by 0 bases, leaving 14 bases between them. This CDR3 comprises 17 residues. CDR3 nucleotide sequence: TGTGCCACCAGTGATCGAGAGACTAGAGACTCCTACAATGAGCAGTTCTTC. Amino acids: CATSDRETRDSYNEQFF.

The chain combines TRBV11-2 with TRBJ2-7; 11 bases are a match to TRBD2. V lost 2 bases, J lost 0 bases, and 9 bases stayed unmatched. CDR1 is SGHAT, CDR2 FQNNGV, per germline. CDR3 length equals 18 residues. CDR3 amino acids: CASSLRGSGRALSYEQYF. In DNA, the CDR3 is TGTGCCAGCAGCTTACGTGGTAGCGGGAGGGCCCTCTCCTACGAGCAGTACTTC.